Given below is one T cell receptor (beta chain) in context. This entry is derived from a study of shared clonotypes between healthy human individuals. The assay was carried out at the deep level. Using approximately 200 ng DNA, around 30,000 T cell genomes, the sorted-subset replicate PCRs were run. TCRdb keeps only in-frame clones here, not all; method: immunoSEQ multiplex PCR. The data show about 2,500,000 clones, with roughly nine tenths seen just once and over 0.12% held by the top ten. The CDR3 totals 16 residues. Germline CDR1 reads MNHNS; CDR2 reads SASEGT. V shed 1 base and J 4 bases; nucleotides not matched to a gene: 6.

The source of this sequence is a man aged 18-30 years in good health. What was sequenced was naive CD4+ T cells sorted from blood. Subset: CD45RA+ positively selected. This chain links TRBV6-1 with TRBJ2-7; 11 positions agree with TRBD2. CDR3 coding DNA: TGTGCCAGCAGTGAAGGCCTAGCGGGGGGAGGATACGAGCAGTACTTC. It yields the protein CASSEGLAGGGYEQYF.